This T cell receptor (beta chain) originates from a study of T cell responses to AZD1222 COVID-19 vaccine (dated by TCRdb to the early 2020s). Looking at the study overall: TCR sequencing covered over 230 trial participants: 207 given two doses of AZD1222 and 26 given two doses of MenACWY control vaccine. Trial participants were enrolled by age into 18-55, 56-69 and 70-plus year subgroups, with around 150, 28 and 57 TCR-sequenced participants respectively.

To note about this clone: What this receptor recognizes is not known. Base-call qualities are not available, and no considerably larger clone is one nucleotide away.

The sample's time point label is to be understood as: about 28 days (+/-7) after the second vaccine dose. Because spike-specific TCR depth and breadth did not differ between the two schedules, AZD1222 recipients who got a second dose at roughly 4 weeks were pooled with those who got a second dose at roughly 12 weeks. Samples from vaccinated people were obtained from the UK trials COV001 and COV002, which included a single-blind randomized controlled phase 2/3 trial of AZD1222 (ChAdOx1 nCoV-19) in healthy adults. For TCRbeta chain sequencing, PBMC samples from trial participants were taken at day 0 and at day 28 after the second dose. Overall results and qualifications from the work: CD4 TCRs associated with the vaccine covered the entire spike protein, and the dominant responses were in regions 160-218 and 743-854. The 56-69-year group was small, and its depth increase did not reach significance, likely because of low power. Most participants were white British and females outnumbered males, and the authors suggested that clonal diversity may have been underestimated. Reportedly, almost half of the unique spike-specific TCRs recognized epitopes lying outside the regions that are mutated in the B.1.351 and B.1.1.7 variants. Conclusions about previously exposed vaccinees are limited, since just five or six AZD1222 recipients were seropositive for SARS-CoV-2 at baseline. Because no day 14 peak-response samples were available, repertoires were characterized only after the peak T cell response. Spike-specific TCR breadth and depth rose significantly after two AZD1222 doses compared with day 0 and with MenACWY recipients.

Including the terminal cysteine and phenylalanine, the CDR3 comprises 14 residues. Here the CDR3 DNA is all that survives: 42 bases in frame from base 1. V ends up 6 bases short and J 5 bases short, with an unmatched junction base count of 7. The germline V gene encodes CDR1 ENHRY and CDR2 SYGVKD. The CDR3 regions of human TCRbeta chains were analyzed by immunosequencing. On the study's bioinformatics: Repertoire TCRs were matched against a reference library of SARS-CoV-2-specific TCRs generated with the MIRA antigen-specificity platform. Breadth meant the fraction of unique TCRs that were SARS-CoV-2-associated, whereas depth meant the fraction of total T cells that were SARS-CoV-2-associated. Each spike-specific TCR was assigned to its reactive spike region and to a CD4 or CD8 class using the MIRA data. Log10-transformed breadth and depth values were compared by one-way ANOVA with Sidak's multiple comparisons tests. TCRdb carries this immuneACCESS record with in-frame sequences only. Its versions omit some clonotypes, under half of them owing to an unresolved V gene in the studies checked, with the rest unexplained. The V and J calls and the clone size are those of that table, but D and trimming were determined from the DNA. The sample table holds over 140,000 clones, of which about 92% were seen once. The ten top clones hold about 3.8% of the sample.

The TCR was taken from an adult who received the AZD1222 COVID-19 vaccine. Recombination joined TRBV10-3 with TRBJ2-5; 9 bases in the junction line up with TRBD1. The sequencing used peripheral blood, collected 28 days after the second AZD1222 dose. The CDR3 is CAIREGQGGETQYF. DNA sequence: TGTGCCATCAGAGAGGGACAGGGCGGGGAGACCCAGTACTTC.